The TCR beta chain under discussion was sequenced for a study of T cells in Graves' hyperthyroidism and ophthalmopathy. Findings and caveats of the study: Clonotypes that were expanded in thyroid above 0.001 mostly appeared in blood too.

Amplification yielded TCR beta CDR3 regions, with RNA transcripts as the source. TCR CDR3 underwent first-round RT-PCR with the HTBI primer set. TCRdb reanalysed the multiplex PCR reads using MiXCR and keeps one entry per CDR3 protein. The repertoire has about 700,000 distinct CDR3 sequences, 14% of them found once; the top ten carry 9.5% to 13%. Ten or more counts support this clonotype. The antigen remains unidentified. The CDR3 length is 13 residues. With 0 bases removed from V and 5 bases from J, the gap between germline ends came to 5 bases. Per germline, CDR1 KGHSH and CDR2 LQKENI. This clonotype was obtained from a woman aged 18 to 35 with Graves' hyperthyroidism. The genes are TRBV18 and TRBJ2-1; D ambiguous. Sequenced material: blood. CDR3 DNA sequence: TGTGCCAGCTCACCACCCGCCGACAATGAGCAGTTCTTC. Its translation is CASSPPADNEQFF.